Shown below are 24 T cell receptor beta chains from a single sample sequenced in a study of memory CD4+ T cells and cytomegalovirus serostatus. Libraries were prepared by immunoSEQ multiplex PCR; TCRdb keeps only in-frame clonotypes and omits some of them. The table has 50,000 to 70,000 clones, around 79% seen once. The sort gate was single viable CD3+CD4+CD8-CD45RO+ cells for memory CD4+ T cells. Source material: memory CD4+ T cells from blood. All receptors come from an adult in good health and CMV-seropositive.

Only a few counts were recorded for this clone. The chain combines TRBV6-5 with TRBJ2-7, with 7 nucleotides matching TRBD1. Germline CDR1 reads MNHEY; CDR2 reads SVGAGI. J was trimmed by 7 bases and V by 6 bases; bases with no gene match: 15. The CDR3 is made up of 15 amino acids. The chain's CDR3 is CASSRKAQGVLEQYF. DNA for the CDR3: TGTGCCAGCAGCCGAAAGGCGCAGGGGGTTCTGGAGCAGTACTTC.

This clone has only a few counts. V is TRBV19 and J is TRBJ1-5, with D unresolved. From germline, CDR1 is LNHDA and CDR2 SQIVND (reference sequence). V lost 4 bases to trimming and J lost 0 bases, with 10 bases between them. The CDR3 contains 15 residues. The CDR3 coding sequence is TGTGCCAGTAGTAGGGCGGGTGATAGCAATCAGCCCCAGCATTTT. This sequence encodes CASSRAGDSNQPQHF.

V gene TRBV30 combines with J gene TRBJ2-7; D gene unclear. The V end lost 5 bases, the J end lost 4 bases, and 9 bases lay between the germline ends. Germline-derived CDR1 and CDR2 are GTSNPN and SVGIG (reference sequence). The CDR3 runs to 11 residues. The CDR3 loop reads CAWETAYEQYF. DNA of the CDR3: TGTGCCTGGGAGACCGCTTACGAGCAGTACTTC.

The CDR3 DNA is TGTGCCAGCAGCGCCAATTTAGCGGGAGTACTCTACGAGCAGTACTTC. Translation gives CASSANLAGVLYEQYF. The chain joins TRBV9 to TRBJ2-7; 9 bases agree with TRBD2. The V gene end was trimmed by 3 bases and the J gene end by 3 bases; junction bases not matched to a gene: 10. The CDR3 loop spans 16 amino acids. Germline V gives CDR1 SGDLS, CDR2 YYNGEE.

This clone has a single count. The V and J genes are TRBV7-2 and TRBJ2-7; 8 nucleotides agree with TRBD1. This CDR3 has 14 amino acids. Germline trimming cut 1 base from V and 7 bases from J; bases unmatched to any gene: 6. Per the germline V gene, CDR1 is SGHTA and CDR2 is FQGNSA. The CDR3 sequence: CASSLGQGMGEQYF. In nucleotides, the CDR3 is TGTGCCAGCAGCTTAGGACAGGGGATGGGGGAGCAGTACTTC.

This clone was recorded only once. The chain employs TRBV11-3 and TRBJ2-1; D gene ambiguous. CDR1 SGHNT and CDR2 YENEEA come from the germline V gene. Trimming stripped 0 bases from V and 7 bases from J, with 10 bases between. The CDR3 has 14 amino acids. The CDR3 loop reads CASSLDSGGNEQFF. In DNA form, the CDR3 reads TGTGCCAGCAGCTTAGATTCAGGCGGTAATGAGCAGTTCTTC.

The J gene is TRBJ2-1, the V gene TRBV7-8; no clear D gene. V lost 1 base, J lost 15 bases, and 22 bases lay in between. The CDR3 spans 15 residues. Germline V gives CDR1 SGHVS, CDR2 FQNEAQ. CDR3 residues: CASSLGGGTEKRLFF. Here the CDR3 DNA reads TGTGCCAGCAGCTTAGGTGGCGGTACCGAAAAGAGGCTGTTCTTC.

The gene calls are TRBV18 and TRBJ2-3; 8 nucleotides line up with TRBD2. With 4 bases clipped from V and 1 base from J, the junction kept 4 bases outside the gene matches. CDR1 is KGHSH and CDR2 is LQKENI in the germline V gene. The CDR3 covers 15 residues. This CDR3 reads CASSQLADGTDTQYF. As DNA, the CDR3 is TGTGCCAGCTCACAACTAGCGGATGGCACAGATACGCAGTATTTT.

The CDR3 spells CASSSRQAGGVMNTEAFF. DNA of the CDR3: TGTGCCAGCTCATCGAGGCAGGCCGGGGGGGTCATGAACACTGAAGCTTTCTTT. This chain links TRBV18 with TRBJ1-1; a weak D match, TRBD1 (5 bases). The CDR3 extends over 18 amino acids. Germline CDR1 KGHSH, CDR2 LQKENI. V was pared by 5 bases and J by 0 bases, with 22 bases between.

The chain couples TRBV11-2 to TRBJ2-3; D may be TRBD2 (6 bases). This CDR3 comprises 16 residues. Trimming removed 5 bases at V and 3 bases at J, with 18 bases between. The germline CDR1 and CDR2 sequences are SGHAT and FQNNGV. CDR3 in DNA: TGTGCCAGCAGCCAACGGGCCACACGGGGGACAGATACGCAGTATTTT. Protein sequence: CASSQRATRGTDTQYF.

This chain links TRBV21-1 with TRBJ1-3; the table names TRBD1, a call not compared with the DNA. TRBV21-1 is an annotated pseudogene. The CDR3 runs to 13 residues. The CDR3 sequence is CASRTGHGNTIYF. CDR3 DNA: TGTGCCAGCAGGACAGGGCACGGAAACACCATATATTTT.

V and J are TRBV6-1 and TRBJ2-7; 8 bases map to TRBD2. Losses at the gene ends were 0 bases for V and 0 bases for J; bases not matched to a gene: 4. Germline V lookup: CDR1 MNHNS, CDR2 SASEGT. The CDR3 loop spans 16 amino acids. The CDR3 region has the DNA TGTGCCAGCAGTGAAGCTGGGACTAGTATCTCCTACGAGCAGTACGTC. Translated, it gives CASSEAGTSISYEQYV.

The chain is built from TRBV7-2 and TRBJ2-1; 11 bases are shared with TRBD2. J was trimmed by 8 bases and V by 1 base; bases with no gene match: 4. Per germline, CDR1 SGHTA and CDR2 FQGNSA. There are 15 residues in the CDR3. The CDR3 region has the DNA TGTGCCAGCAGCTTAGGCCTAGCGGGAGGTGATGAGCAGTTCTTC. Translation gives CASSLGLAGGDEQFF. The complete variable domain, with remaining parts taken from reference TRBV7-2 and TRBJ2-1, reads GAGVSQSPSNKVTEKGKDVELRCDPISGHTALYWYRQSLGQGLEFLIYFQGNSAPDKSGLPSDRFSAERTGGSVSTLTIQRTQQEDSAVYLCASSLGLAGGDEQFFGPGTRLTVL.

The chain uses TRBV7-2 and TRBJ2-3, with TRBD2 as a possible D gene (5 bases). The CDR3 consists of 13 residues. The V end lost 0 bases, the J end lost 5 bases, and 6 bases lay between the germline ends. Germline-derived CDR1 and CDR2 are SGHTA and FQGNSA. CDR3 protein: CASSLAGEDTQYF. CDR3 in DNA: TGTGCCAGCAGCTTAGCCGGGGAAGATACGCAGTATTTT. Drawing the rest from reference TRBV7-2 and TRBJ2-3, the complete variable domain is GAGVSQSPSNKVTEKGKDVELRCDPISGHTALYWYRQSLGQGLEFLIYFQGNSAPDKSGLPSDRFSAERTGGSVSTLTIQRTQQEDSAVYLCASSLAGEDTQYFGPGTRLTVL.

The chain couples TRBV4-3 to TRBJ2-3; tentative D call: TRBD1 (6 bases). Looked up from germline, CDR1 is LGHNA and CDR2 is YSLEER. The V and J ends lost 6 bases and 0 bases respectively, with 13 bases between them. CDR3 length: 15 residues. For the CDR3, the DNA is TGCGCCAGCAGAAGACAGGAGACTAGCACAGATACGCAGTATTTT. This encodes CASRRQETSTDTQYF.

This clone was observed once. V usage is TRBV5-8 and J usage is TRBJ2-1; D gene ambiguous. This CDR3 region has 16 residues. Germline V CDR1 and CDR2: SGHTS, YDEGEE. V gave up 2 bases and J gave up 6 bases, with 18 bases separating them. In DNA, the CDR3 is TGTGCCAGCAGCTTTGGTACGATGGTGAGATTCAATGAGCAGTTCTTC. It codes for CASSFGTMVRFNEQFF.

The chain employs TRBV28 and TRBJ2-3, with 9 nucleotides matching TRBD1. Trimming at V came to 4 bases and at J to 3 bases, leaving 11 bases not matched to a gene. Germline-derived CDR1 and CDR2 are MDHEN and SYDVKM. The CDR3 has 17 amino acids. CDR3 residues: CASSYFEQGARTDTQYF. CDR3 in DNA: TGTGCCAGCAGTTATTTCGAACAGGGGGCTAGAACAGATACGCAGTATTTT.

This chain joins TRBV6-6 and TRBJ1-5, with D perhaps matching TRBD1 (6 bases). Deletions cut 3 bases from V and 0 bases from J, with 12 bases between. Germline CDR1 and CDR2: MNHNY and SVGAGI (reference sequence). The CDR3 sequence is 16 residues long. In DNA form, the CDR3 reads TGTGCCAGCAGTTATTCAGGGGCCTATAGCAATCAGCCCCAGCATTTT. This sequence encodes CASSYSGAYSNQPQHF.

The rearrangement joins TRBV6-1 to TRBJ1-2; 7 nucleotides match TRBD1. Losses at the gene ends were 6 bases for V and 7 bases for J; bases not matched to a gene: 8. Per germline, CDR1 MNHNS and CDR2 SASEGT. This CDR3 has 13 amino acids. The chain's CDR3 is CASRDTGERGYTF. The CDR3 bases are TGTGCCAGCAGAGACACAGGGGAGCGTGGCTACACCTTC.

The chain employs TRBV2 and TRBJ2-5; no reliable D call. V was trimmed by 8 bases and J by 5 bases, leaving 12 bases between them. This CDR3 is 12 amino acids long. CDR1 is SNHLY, CDR2 FYNNEI, per germline. CDR3 nucleotides: TGTGCCAGCCGCTACGCATCGGAGACCCAGTACTTC. This encodes CASRYASETQYF. Full variable domain (outside the CDR3, taken from reference TRBV2 and TRBJ2-5): EPEVTQTPSHQVTQMGQEVILRCVPISNHLYFYWYRQILGQKVEFLVSFYNNEISEKSEIFDDQFSVERPDGSNFTLKIRSTKLEDSAMYFCASRYASETQYFGPGTRLLVL.

V usage is TRBV9 and J usage is TRBJ2-3, with D perhaps given as TRBD1 or TRBD2 (6 bases each). V was clipped by 3 bases and J by 0 bases, with 17 bases between them. The CDR3 extends over 17 amino acids. Per germline, CDR1 SGDLS and CDR2 YYNGEE. The CDR3 is CASSAIQGGGSTDTQYF. In nucleotides, the CDR3 is TGTGCCAGCAGCGCAATACAAGGGGGAGGCAGCACAGATACGCAGTATTTT.

This clone was observed a handful of times. The chain combines TRBV5-6 with TRBJ2-1; no clear D. The CDR3 has 15 residues. Trimming left V 2 bases short and J 0 bases short, with 9 bases between. The germline gives CDR1 SGHDT, CDR2 YYEEEE. DNA of the CDR3: TGTGCCAGCAGCTTATCACCTCGCTCCTACAATGAGCAGTTCTTC. It codes for CASSLSPRSYNEQFF.

This clone has a handful of counts. The identical CDR3 is also encoded by other nucleotide sequences in the sample. The gene calls are TRBV7-8 and TRBJ1-1; 7 positions agree with TRBD1. The V and J ends lost 5 bases and 1 base, in that order; junction bases with no gene match: 1. Germline V lookup: CDR1 SGHVS, CDR2 FQNEAQ. The CDR3 sequence is 13 residues long. CDR3 amino acids: CASSGTANTEAFF. The CDR3 DNA reads as TGTGCCAGCAGCGGGACAGCGAACACTGAAGCTTTCTTT.

The CDR3 sequence is CASSSGTEETQYF. The CDR3 DNA reads TGCGCCAGCAGCTCCGGGACAGAAGAGACCCAGTACTTC. The J gene is TRBJ2-5, the V gene TRBV5-1; 7 positions match TRBD1. Germline V gene data show CDR1 as SGHRS and CDR2 as YFSETQ. V shed 3 bases, J shed 3 bases, and the junction held 2 bases outside the gene matches. The CDR3 loop spans 13 amino acids.